This TCR beta chain was observed in a study of technical replicates of blood from a few donors (dated by TCRdb to the late 2010s). Concerning this clone itself: It has no known antigen specificity. Per-base qualities were not stored, and no clone one base away is much larger.

The receptor library was made with the immunoSEQ multiplex PCR assay. Imported from immuneACCESS, the table was reduced by TCRdb to in-frame sequences with V and J called. These copies leave out some clones; in studies compared against another copy, an unresolved V gene accounts for under half, and the cause of the remainder is not known. A total of 65,000 to 80,000 clones appear in this sample, 80% to 95% of them only once. The ten top clones hold approximately 0.4% of the sample. Taken from cysteine to phenylalanine, the CDR3 has 14 residues. The sequence is cut down to CDR3 DNA, 42 bases in frame from base 1. V is trimmed back by 2 bases and J by 5 bases, and the junction contains 3 bases that no gene match accounts for. The CDR1 and CDR2 encoded by the germline V gene (reference sequence) are MNHNY and SVGAGI.

The sequence was collected from a human donor in good health. Sequencing was performed on T cells isolated from PBMCs. This chain joins TRBV6-6 to TRBJ1-5; TRBD1 lines up with 7 middle nucleotides. The nucleotide sequence is given as TGTGCCAGCAGTTACCAGGACAGGCATCAGCCCCAGCATTTT. It is translated as CASSYQDRHQPQHF.